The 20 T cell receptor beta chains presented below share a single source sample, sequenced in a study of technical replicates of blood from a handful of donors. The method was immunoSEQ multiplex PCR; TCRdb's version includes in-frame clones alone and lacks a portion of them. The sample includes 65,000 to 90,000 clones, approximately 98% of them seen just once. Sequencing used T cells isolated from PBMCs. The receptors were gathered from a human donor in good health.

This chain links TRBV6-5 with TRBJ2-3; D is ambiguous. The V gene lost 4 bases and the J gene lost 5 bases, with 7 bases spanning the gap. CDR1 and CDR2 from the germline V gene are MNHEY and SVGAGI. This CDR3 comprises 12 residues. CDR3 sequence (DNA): TGTGCCAGCAGTTTTATCGGAGATACGCAGTATTTT. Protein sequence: CASSFIGDTQYF.

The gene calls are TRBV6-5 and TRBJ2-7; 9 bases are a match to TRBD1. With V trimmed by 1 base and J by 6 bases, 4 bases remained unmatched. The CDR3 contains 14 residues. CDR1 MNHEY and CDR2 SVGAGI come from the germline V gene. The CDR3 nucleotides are TGTGCCAGCAGTTACTACCAGACAGGGGGCGAGCAGTACTTC. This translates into CASSYYQTGGEQYF.

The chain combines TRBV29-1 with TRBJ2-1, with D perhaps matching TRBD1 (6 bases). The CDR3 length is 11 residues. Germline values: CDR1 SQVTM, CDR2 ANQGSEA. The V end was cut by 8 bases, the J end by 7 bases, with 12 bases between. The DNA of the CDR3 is TGCAGCCTAGGACAGTTTAATGAGCAGTTCTTC. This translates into CSLGQFNEQFF.

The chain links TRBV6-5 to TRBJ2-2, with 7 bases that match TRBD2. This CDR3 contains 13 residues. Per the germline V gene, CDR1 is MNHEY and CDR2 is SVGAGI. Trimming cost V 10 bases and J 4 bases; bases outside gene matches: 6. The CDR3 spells CAIGGGLTGELFF. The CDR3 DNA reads TGTGCCATCGGGGGAGGGCTCACCGGGGAGCTGTTTTTT.

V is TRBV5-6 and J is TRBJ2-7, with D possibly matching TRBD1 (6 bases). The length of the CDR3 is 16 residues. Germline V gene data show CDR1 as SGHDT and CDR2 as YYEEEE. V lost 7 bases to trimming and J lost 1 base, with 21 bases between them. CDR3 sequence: CASLEARGPTSYEQYF. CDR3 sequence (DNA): TGTGCCAGCCTAGAGGCCAGGGGCCCAACGTCCTACGAGCAGTACTTC.

Here the CDR3 DNA reads TGTGCCAGCAGTCGAGACAGGGGGTCGTACAATGAGCAGTTCTTC. It encodes CASSRDRGSYNEQFF. The V and J genes are TRBV6-5 and TRBJ2-1; TRBD1 aligns across 9 bases. Germline trimming cut 5 bases from V and 4 bases from J; bases unmatched to any gene: 6. Looked up from germline, CDR1 is MNHEY and CDR2 is SVGAGI. The length of the CDR3 is 15 residues.

The CDR3 DNA reads as TGCGCCAGCAGCCAAGATCTTAGCGGGACAACCTACGAGCAGTACTTC. Translated: CASSQDLSGTTYEQYF. The rearrangement uses TRBV4-3 and TRBJ2-7, with TRBD2 matching over 8 bases. With V trimmed by 0 bases and J by 2 bases, 6 bases remained unmatched. Germline CDR1 is LGHNA and CDR2 is YSLEER. This CDR3 contains 16 residues.

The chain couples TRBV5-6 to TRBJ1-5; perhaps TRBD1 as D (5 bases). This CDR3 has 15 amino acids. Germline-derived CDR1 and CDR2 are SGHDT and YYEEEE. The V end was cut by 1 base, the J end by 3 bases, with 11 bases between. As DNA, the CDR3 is TGTGCCAGCAGCTTGTCAGGGAGGGACAATCAGCCCCAGCATTTT. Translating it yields CASSLSGRDNQPQHF.

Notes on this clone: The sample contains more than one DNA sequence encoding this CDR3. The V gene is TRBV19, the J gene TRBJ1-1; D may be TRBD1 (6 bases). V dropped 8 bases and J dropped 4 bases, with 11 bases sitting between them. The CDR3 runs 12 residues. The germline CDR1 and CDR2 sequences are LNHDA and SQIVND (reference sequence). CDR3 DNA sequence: TGTGCCAGTCGAGAAGGGGGCACTGAAGCTTTCTTT. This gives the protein CASREGGTEAFF.

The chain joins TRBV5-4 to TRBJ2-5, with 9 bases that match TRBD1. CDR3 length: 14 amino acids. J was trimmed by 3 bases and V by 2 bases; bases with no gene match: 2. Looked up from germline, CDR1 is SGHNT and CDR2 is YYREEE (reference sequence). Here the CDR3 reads CASSFRQGEETQYF. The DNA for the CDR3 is TGTGCCAGCAGCTTTAGACAGGGGGAAGAGACCCAGTACTTC.

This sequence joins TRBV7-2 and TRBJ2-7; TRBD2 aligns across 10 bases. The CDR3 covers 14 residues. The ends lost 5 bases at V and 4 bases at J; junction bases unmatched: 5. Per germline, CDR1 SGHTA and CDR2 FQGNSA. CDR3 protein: CASSLSSGSYEQYF. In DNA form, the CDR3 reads TGTGCCAGCAGCCTATCTAGCGGGAGTTACGAGCAGTACTTC. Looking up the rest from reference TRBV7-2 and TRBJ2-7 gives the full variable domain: GAGVSQSPSNKVTEKGKDVELRCDPISGHTALYWYRQSLGQGLEFLIYFQGNSAPDKSGLPSDRFSAERTGGSVSTLTIQRTQQEDSAVYLCASSLSSGSYEQYFGPGTRLTVT.

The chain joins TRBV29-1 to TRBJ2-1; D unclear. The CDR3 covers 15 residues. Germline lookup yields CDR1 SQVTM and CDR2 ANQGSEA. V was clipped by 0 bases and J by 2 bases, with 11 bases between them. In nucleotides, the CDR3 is TGCAGCGTTGAAGAGTCCGCCACGGCCTACAATGAGCAGTTCTTC. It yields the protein CSVEESATAYNEQFF.

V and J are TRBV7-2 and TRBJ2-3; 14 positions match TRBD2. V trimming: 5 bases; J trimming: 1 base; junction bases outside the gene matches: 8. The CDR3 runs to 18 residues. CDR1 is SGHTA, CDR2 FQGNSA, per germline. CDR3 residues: CASSTRTSGRYGTDTQYF. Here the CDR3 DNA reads TGTGCCAGCAGCACCAGGACTAGCGGGAGGTATGGCACAGATACGCAGTATTTT. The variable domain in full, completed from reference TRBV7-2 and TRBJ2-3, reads GAGVSQSPSNKVTEKGKDVELRCDPISGHTALYWYRQSLGQGLEFLIYFQGNSAPDKSGLPSDRFSAERTGGSVSTLTIQRTQQEDSAVYLCASSTRTSGRYGTDTQYFGPGTRLTVL.

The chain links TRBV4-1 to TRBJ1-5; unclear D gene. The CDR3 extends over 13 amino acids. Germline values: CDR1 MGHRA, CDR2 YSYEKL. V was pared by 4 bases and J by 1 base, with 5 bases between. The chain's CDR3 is CASSPSSNQPQHF. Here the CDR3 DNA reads TGCGCCAGCAGCCCTAGCAGCAATCAGCCCCAGCATTTT.

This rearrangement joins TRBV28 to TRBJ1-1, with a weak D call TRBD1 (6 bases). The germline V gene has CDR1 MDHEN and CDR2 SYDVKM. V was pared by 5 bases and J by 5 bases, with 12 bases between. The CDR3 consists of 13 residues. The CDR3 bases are TGTGCCAGCAGTCCACAGGGTTTAACTGAAGCTTTCTTT. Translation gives CASSPQGLTEAFF.

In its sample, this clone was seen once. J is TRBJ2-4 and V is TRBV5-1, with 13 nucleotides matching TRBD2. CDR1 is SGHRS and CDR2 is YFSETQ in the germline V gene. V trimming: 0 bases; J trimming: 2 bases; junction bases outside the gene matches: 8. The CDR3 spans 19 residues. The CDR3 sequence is CASSLAHSGLAGSKNIQYF. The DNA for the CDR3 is TGCGCCAGCAGCTTGGCCCACTCGGGACTAGCGGGGTCCAAAAACATTCAGTACTTC.

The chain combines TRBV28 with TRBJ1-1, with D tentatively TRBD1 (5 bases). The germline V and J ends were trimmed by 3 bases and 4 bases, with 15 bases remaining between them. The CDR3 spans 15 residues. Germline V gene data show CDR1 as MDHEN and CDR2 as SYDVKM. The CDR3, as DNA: TGTGCCAGCAGTTTGGGAACTGGGACTTCCACTGAAGCTTTCTTT. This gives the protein CASSLGTGTSTEAFF.

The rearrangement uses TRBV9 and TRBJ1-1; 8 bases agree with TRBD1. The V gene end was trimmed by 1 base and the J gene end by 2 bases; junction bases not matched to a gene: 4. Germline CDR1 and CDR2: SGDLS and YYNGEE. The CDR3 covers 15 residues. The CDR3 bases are TGTGCCAGCAGCGTACAAGGACAGGGCAACACTGAAGCTTTCTTT. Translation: CASSVQGQGNTEAFF.

For the CDR3, the DNA is TGTGCCAGCAGGGGAACGTACAGGTACTCCTACGAGCAGTACTTC. Translation: CASRGTYRYSYEQYF. The rearrangement links TRBV11-2 to TRBJ2-7; a weak D match, TRBD1 (5 bases). Looked up from germline, CDR1 is SGHAT and CDR2 is FQNNGV. The CDR3 has 15 amino acids. Trimming stripped 6 bases from V and 0 bases from J, with 15 bases between.

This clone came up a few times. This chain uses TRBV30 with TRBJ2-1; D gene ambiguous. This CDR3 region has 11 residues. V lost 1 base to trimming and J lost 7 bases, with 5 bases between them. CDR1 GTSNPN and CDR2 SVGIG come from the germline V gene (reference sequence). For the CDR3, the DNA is TGTGCCTGGAGTGAGCCTAATGAGCAGTTCTTC. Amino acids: CAWSEPNEQFF. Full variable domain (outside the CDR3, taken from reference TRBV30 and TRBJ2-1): SQTIHQWPATLVQPVGSPLSLECTVEGTSNPNLYWYRQAAGRGLQLLFYSVGIGQISSEVPQNLSASRPQDRQFILSSKKLLLSDSGFYLCAWSEPNEQFFGPGTRLTVL.